Described below is a single T cell receptor (beta chain) sequence and its context. Researchers partitioned CD4+ cells into CD45RA+ naive and CD45RA-negative memory subsets. This specimen belongs to a study of shared clonotypes between healthy human individuals. Study in general: Each donor's CD8 memory used one plate, CD8 naive two, each CD4 subset three.

CDR1 SEHNR and CDR2 FQNEAQ come from the germline V gene (reference sequence). Unmatched junction bases numbered 13, after V lost 7 bases and J lost 4 bases. The CDR3 totals 17 residues. Sequencing used immunoSEQ multiplex PCR; TCRdb keeps in-frame clones, though not all of them. The profile shows 2 million to 2.5 million clones, approximately 90% of them singletons. The sequence derives from a young man in good health. Some clones in this sample may be carry-over from other donors' samples. The sequenced sample was naive CD4+ T cells from PBMCs. Specified subset: CD45RA+ positively selected. This rearrangement joins TRBV7-9 to TRBJ2-2, with 9 bases lining up with TRBD1. This CDR3 reads CASIPLVGQGSTGELFF. The DNA of the CDR3 is TGTGCCAGCATCCCCCTTGTAGGACAGGGGAGCACCGGGGAGCTGTTTTTT.